The 20 T cell receptor beta chains below all came from one sample that was sequenced in a study of radiotherapy plus CTLA-4 blockade in lung cancer. TCRdb's copy holds only in-frame clones and misses some; the assay was immunoSEQ multiplex PCR. Counted here are approximately 50,000 clones, almost 85% occurring once; the ten biggest clones make up 6.1%. The sample here was peripheral blood, taken from a patient treated with radiotherapy plus ipilimumab. Receptor source: a human donor with non-small cell lung cancer whose response to radiotherapy plus ipilimumab could not be evaluated.

This clone was seen just once. The genes are TRBV4-3 and TRBJ2-1, with TRBD2 identical over 8 bases. V shed 2 bases, J shed 9 bases, and the junction held 9 bases outside the gene matches. The CDR3 has 15 amino acids. Germline lookup yields CDR1 LGHNA and CDR2 YSLEER. CDR3 sequence: CASSQFGLARGEQFF. The CDR3 nucleotides are TGCGCCAGCAGCCAATTTGGACTAGCCCGAGGTGAGCAGTTCTTC.

The V gene is TRBV29-1, the J gene TRBJ1-1; no firm D call. This CDR3 comprises 8 residues. Looked up from germline, CDR1 is SQVTM and CDR2 is ANQGSEA. V lost 3 bases, J lost 11 bases, and 4 bases lay in between. DNA for the CDR3: TGCAGCGTTGATGGCGCTTTCTTT. It specifies CSVDGAFF.

The rearrangement links TRBV18 to TRBJ1-6; 8 nucleotides agree with TRBD1. With 5 bases clipped from V and 7 bases from J, the junction kept 4 bases outside the gene matches. This CDR3 has 14 residues. From germline, CDR1 is KGHSH and CDR2 LQKENI. Here the CDR3 reads CASSADRVNSPLHF. CDR3 in DNA: TGTGCCAGCTCAGCGGACAGGGTAAATTCACCCCTCCACTTT. Looking up the rest from reference TRBV18 and TRBJ1-6 gives the full variable domain: NAGVMQNPRHLVRRRGQEARLRCSPMKGHSHVYWYRQLPEEGLKFMVYLQKENIIDESGMPKERFSAEFPKEGPSILRIQQVVRGDSAAYFCASSADRVNSPLHFGNGTRLTVT.

CDR3 DNA sequence: TGTGCCAGCAGTGAAGGGAGGGGGCGGAATCTCAGGTGGTATGAGCAGTTCTTC. It is translated as CASSEGRGRNLRWYEQFF. V is TRBV2 and J is TRBJ2-1, with D perhaps TRBD1 (7 bases). V was pared by 1 base and J by 8 bases, with 24 bases between. Germline V gene lookup returns CDR1 SNHLY and CDR2 FYNNEI. There are 18 residues in the CDR3.

This chain connects TRBV20-1 to TRBJ2-5; a weak D match, TRBD1 (5 bases). Trimming took off 6 bases at V and 5 bases at J, with 10 bases between the two ends. This CDR3 region has 11 residues. Germline CDR1 is DFQATT and CDR2 is SNEGSKA (reference sequence). CDR3 DNA: TGCAGTGCCCTGCAGGGCGAGACCCAGTACTTC. This sequence encodes CSALQGETQYF.

The table lists this clone with a count of one. The genes are TRBV9 and TRBJ2-3; TRBD2 agrees at 9 bases. V lost 3 bases, J lost 0 bases, and 2 bases stayed unmatched. This CDR3 contains 15 residues. The germline gives CDR1 SGDLS, CDR2 YYNGEE. CDR3 sequence: CASSAGLASTDTQYF. DNA for the CDR3: TGTGCCAGCAGCGCCGGACTAGCGAGCACAGATACGCAGTATTTT.

In this sample, this clone turned up once. The chain uses TRBV5-1 and TRBJ2-5, with 9 bases fitting TRBD1. Germline V gene sequence: CDR1 SGHRS, CDR2 YFSETQ. The CDR3 extends over 15 amino acids. V gave up 4 bases and J gave up 1 base; unmatched junction bases: 5. CDR3 sequence: CASSVTGGTQETQYF. The DNA for the CDR3 is TGCGCCAGCAGCGTGACAGGGGGAACCCAAGAGACCCAGTACTTC.

This chain joins TRBV25-1 and TRBJ1-2, with a possible D match to TRBD1 (5 bases). V was trimmed by 6 bases and J by 6 bases, leaving 14 bases between them. Germline assignment: CDR1 MGHDK and CDR2 SYGVNS. The CDR3 is made up of 13 amino acids. CDR3 loop: CASSLLLDNGYTF. The CDR3 region has the DNA TGTGCCAGCAGCCTCCTCCTGGACAATGGCTACACCTTC.

This sequence joins TRBV6-5 and TRBJ2-3, with TRBD1 identical over 11 bases. This CDR3 region has 13 residues. Trimming at V came to 10 bases and at J to 3 bases, leaving 3 bases not matched to a gene. From germline, CDR1 is MNHEY and CDR2 SVGAGI. The chain's CDR3 is CAIRDRGTDTQYF. CDR3 coding DNA: TGTGCCATCCGGGACAGGGGGACAGATACGCAGTATTTT.

This clone came up a few times. One junction end disagrees with the germline gene, perhaps due to a read error. V is TRBV30 and J is TRBJ2-3; 7 nucleotides match TRBD1. Germline V gene lookup returns CDR1 GTSNPN and CDR2 SVGIG (reference sequence). This CDR3 spans 11 amino acids. CDR3 in DNA: TGTGCGTGGACAGGATTAGATACGCAGTATTTT. It codes for CAWTGLDTQYF.

The chain is built from TRBV11-3 and TRBJ2-5, with D possibly TRBD1 on 6 matching bases. Germline V gene data show CDR1 as SGHNT and CDR2 as YENEEA. The CDR3 runs to 15 residues. Trimming left V 0 bases short and J 5 bases short, with 13 bases between. The CDR3 spells CASSLDGAGAETQYF. CDR3 DNA: TGTGCCAGCAGCTTAGATGGGGCAGGGGCGGAGACCCAGTACTTC.

This chain joins TRBV28 and TRBJ2-2; TRBD2 matches 10 bases. Germline V CDR1 and CDR2: MDHEN, SYDVKM. The CDR3 covers 15 residues. The V and J ends lost 6 bases and 4 bases, in that order; junction bases with no gene match: 5. This CDR3 reads CASRPSSGSTGELFF. The CDR3 DNA sequence: TGTGCCAGCAGACCCTCTAGCGGGAGCACCGGGGAGCTGTTTTTT.

The chain is built from TRBV7-2 and TRBJ2-2, with D unresolved. Germline CDR1 is SGHTA and CDR2 is FQGNSA. Between the trimmed V and J ends, which lost 1 base and 5 bases, there was a span of 8 bases. CDR3 size: 14 residues. CDR3 nucleotide sequence: TGTGCCAGCAGCTTAGTATCCCGGACCGGGGAGCTGTTTTTT. It is translated as CASSLVSRTGELFF.

This chain links TRBV10-1 with TRBJ2-5; 8 bases are a match to TRBD1. The J segment lost 4 bases and the V segment lost 2 bases, leaving 3 bases of the junction unmatched. Germline V gives CDR1 WNHNN, CDR2 SYGVQD (reference sequence). This CDR3 spans 14 amino acids. CDR3 in DNA: TGCGCCAGCAGTGAGACGACAGGGGCAGAGACCCAGTACTTC. As protein: CASSETTGAETQYF.

Only a few counts were recorded for this clone. The V call is TRBV6-6, the J call TRBJ1-4, with 7 bases fitting TRBD1. Trimming took 7 bases from V and 8 from J; bases not matched to a gene: 7. Germline loops: CDR1 MNHNY, CDR2 SVGAGI (reference sequence). The CDR3 covers 13 residues. The CDR3 coding sequence is TGTGCCAGCACCCGACAGGGTGGGGAAAAACTGTTTTTT. This gives the protein CASTRQGGEKLFF.

The chain links TRBV9 to TRBJ2-5; the D gene is possibly TRBD1 (5 bases). Germline assignment: CDR1 SGDLS and CDR2 YYNGEE. Trimming took off 0 bases at V and 5 bases at J, with 11 bases between the two ends. This CDR3 is built from 14 residues. The CDR3 region has the DNA TGTGCCAGCAGCGTAGAAGCAGGGTACGAGACCCAGTACTTC. As protein: CASSVEAGYETQYF.

The J gene is TRBJ2-3, the V gene TRBV4-1; D is unclear. The germline V and J ends were trimmed by 0 bases and 6 bases, with 13 bases remaining between them. The CDR3 has 15 residues. Looked up from germline, CDR1 is MGHRA and CDR2 is YSYEKL. CDR3 in amino acids: CASSQDWSRPDTQYF. In DNA form, the CDR3 reads TGCGCCAGCAGCCAAGATTGGAGTAGGCCGGATACGCAGTATTTT.

The J gene is TRBJ2-2, the V gene TRBV4-1; 16 bases fit TRBD2. CDR1 and CDR2 (germline): MGHRA, YSYEKL. Losses at the gene ends were 5 bases for V and 9 bases for J; bases not matched to a gene: 9. The CDR3 covers 17 residues. The CDR3 region is CASSSRGLAGGPRELFF. As DNA, the CDR3 is TGCGCCAGCAGCTCCCGGGGACTAGCGGGAGGGCCCAGGGAGCTGTTTTTT.

This sequence joins TRBV11-2 and TRBJ1-2, with 11 nucleotides matching TRBD1. CDR1 SGHAT and CDR2 FQNNGV come from the germline V gene. The CDR3 runs to 14 residues. Trimming removed 7 bases from V and 7 bases from J; junction bases left unmatched: 8. CDR3 loop: CASNKGDRGSGYTF. In DNA, the CDR3 is TGTGCCAGCAACAAGGGGGACAGGGGGAGTGGCTACACCTTC.

The V and J genes are TRBV19 and TRBJ1-2; D is uncertain. CDR3 length: 11 residues. The germline CDR1 and CDR2 sequences are LNHDA and SQIVND (reference sequence). Trimming cost V 8 bases and J 2 bases, with 6 bases left between them. CDR3 protein: CASEGNYGYTF. CDR3 sequence (DNA): TGTGCCAGTGAGGGAAACTATGGCTACACCTTC.